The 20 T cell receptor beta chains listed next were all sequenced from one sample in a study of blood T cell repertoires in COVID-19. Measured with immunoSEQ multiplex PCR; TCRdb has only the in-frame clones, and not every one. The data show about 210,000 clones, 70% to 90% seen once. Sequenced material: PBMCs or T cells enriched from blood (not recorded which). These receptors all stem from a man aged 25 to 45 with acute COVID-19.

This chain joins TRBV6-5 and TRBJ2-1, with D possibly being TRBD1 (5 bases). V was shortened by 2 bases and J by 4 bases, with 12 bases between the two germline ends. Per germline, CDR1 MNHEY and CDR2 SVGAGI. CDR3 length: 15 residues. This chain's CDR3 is CASSYGQGSYNEQFF. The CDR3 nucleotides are TGTGCCAGCAGTTACGGTCAGGGATCTTACAATGAGCAGTTCTTC.

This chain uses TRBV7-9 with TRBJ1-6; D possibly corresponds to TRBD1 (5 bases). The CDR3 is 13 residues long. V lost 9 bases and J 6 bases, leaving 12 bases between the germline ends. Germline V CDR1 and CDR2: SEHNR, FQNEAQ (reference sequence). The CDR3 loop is CASKGDSNSPLHF. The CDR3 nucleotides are TGTGCCAGTAAAGGGGATTCTAATTCACCCCTCCACTTT. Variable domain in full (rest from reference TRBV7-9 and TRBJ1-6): DTGVSQNPRHKITKRGQNVTFRCDPISEHNRLYWYRQTLGQGPEFLTYFQNEAQLEKSRLLSDRFSAERPKGSFSTLEIQRTEQGDSAMYLCASKGDSNSPLHFGNGTRLTVT.

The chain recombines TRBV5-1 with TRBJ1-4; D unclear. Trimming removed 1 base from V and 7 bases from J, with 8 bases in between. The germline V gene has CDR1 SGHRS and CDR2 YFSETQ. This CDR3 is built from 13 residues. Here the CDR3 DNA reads TGCGCCAGCAGCTTGCTCGTGGCTGAAAAACTGTTTTTT. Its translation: CASSLLVAEKLFF.

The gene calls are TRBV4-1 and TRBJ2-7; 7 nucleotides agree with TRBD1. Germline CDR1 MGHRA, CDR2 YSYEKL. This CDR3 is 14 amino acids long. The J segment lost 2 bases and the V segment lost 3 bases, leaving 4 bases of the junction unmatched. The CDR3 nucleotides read TGCGCCAGCAGCCACGCCGGGACAGCCTACGAGCAGTACTTC. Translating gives CASSHAGTAYEQYF.

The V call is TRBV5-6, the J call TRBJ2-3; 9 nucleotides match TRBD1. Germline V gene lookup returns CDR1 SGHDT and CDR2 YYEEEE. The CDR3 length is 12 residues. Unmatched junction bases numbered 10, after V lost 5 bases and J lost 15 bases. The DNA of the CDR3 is TGTGCCAGCAGTAAAACAGGGGGCGGCTCCTATTTT. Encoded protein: CASSKTGGGSYF.

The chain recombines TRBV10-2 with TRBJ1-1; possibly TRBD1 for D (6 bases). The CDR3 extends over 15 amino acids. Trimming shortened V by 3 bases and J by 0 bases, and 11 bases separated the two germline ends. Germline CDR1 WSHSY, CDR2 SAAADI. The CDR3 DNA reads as TGCGCCAGCAGTGATACAGGGACCATGAACACTGAAGCTTTCTTT. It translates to CASSDTGTMNTEAFF.

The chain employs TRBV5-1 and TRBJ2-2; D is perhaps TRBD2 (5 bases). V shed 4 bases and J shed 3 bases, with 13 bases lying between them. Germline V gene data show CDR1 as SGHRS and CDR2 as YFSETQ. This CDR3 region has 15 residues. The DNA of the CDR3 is TGCGCCAGCAGCGACCGGGATAAGGACACCGGGGAGCTGTTTTTT. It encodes CASSDRDKDTGELFF.

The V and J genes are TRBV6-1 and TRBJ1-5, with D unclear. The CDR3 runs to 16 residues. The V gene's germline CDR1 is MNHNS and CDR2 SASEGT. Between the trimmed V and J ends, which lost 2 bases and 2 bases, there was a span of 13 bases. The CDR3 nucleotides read TGTGCCAGCAGTGAAACCAAAACAGCTGGCAATCAGCCCCAGCATTTT. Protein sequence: CASSETKTAGNQPQHF.

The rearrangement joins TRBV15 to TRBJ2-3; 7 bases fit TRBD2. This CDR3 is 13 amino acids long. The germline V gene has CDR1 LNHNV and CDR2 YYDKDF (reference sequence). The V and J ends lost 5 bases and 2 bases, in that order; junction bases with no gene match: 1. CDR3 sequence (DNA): TGTGCCACCAGCGGGACTAACACAGATACGCAGTATTTT. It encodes CATSGTNTDTQYF.

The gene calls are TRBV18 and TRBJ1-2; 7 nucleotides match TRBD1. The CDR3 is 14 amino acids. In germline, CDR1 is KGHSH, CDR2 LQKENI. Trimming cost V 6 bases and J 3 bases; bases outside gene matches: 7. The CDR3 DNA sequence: TGTGCCAGCTCGCAAGACAGGGATTACTATGGCTACACCTTC. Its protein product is CASSQDRDYYGYTF.

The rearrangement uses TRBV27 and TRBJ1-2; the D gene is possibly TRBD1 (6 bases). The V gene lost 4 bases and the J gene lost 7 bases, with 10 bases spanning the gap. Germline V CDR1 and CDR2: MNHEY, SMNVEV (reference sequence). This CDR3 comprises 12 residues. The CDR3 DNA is TGTGCCAGCAGTTCAGGGGTGGGTGGCTACACCTTC. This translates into CASSSGVGGYTF.

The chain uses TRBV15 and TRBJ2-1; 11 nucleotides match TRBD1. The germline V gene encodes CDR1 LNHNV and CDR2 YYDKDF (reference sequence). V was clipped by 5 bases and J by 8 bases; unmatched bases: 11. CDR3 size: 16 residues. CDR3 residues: CATSPRRTGGGDEQFF. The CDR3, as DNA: TGTGCCACCAGCCCCCGCCGGACAGGGGGCGGCGATGAGCAGTTCTTC.

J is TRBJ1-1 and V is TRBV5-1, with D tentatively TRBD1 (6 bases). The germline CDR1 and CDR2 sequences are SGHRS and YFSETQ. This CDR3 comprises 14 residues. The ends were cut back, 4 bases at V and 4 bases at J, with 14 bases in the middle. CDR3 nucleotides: TGCGCCAGCAGCCGCCAGGGGTCGGCCACTGAAGCTTTCTTT. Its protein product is CASSRQGSATEAFF.

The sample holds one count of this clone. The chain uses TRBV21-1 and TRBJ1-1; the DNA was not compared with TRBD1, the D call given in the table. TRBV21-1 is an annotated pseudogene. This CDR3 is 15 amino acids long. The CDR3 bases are TGTGCCAGCAGCCCAGGGGCACACTTGAACACTGAAGCTTTCTTT. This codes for CASSPGAHLNTEAFF.

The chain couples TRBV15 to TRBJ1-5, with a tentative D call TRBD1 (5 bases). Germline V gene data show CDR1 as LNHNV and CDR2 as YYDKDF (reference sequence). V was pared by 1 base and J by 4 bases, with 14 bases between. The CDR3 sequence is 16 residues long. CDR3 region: CATSRGRDGANQPQHF. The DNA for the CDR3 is TGTGCCACCAGCAGAGGCAGGGATGGGGCTAATCAGCCCCAGCATTTT. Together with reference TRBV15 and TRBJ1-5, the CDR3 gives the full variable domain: DAMVIQNPRYQVTQFGKPVTLSCSQTLNHNVMYWYQQKSSQAPKLLFHYYDKDFNNEADTPDNFQSRRPNTSFCFLDIRSPGLGDTAMYLCATSRGRDGANQPQHFGDGTRLSIL.

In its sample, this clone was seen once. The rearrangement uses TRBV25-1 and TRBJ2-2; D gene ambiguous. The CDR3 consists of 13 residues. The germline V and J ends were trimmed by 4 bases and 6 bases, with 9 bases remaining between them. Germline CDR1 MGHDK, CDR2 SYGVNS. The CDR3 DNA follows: TGTGCCAGCAGTGCCCTTGGCTCCGGGGAGCTGTTTTTT. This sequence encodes CASSALGSGELFF.

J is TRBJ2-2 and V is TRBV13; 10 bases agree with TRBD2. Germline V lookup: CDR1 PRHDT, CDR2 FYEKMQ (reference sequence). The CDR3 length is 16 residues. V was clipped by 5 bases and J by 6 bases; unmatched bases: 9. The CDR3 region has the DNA TGTGCCAGCAGCCCAGCCCCAGCGGGGGGGCCCGGGGAGCTGTTTTTT. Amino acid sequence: CASSPAPAGGPGELFF.

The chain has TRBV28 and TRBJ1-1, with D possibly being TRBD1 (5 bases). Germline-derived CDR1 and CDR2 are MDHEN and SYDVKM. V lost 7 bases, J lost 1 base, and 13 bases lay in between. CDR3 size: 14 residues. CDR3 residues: CASTKTAQNTEAFF. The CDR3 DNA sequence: TGTGCCAGCACCAAGACAGCGCAGAACACTGAAGCTTTCTTT. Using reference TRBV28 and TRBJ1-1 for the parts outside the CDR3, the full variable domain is DVKVTQSSRYLVKRTGEKVFLECVQDMDHENMFWYRQDPGLGLRLIYFSYDVKMKEKGDIPEGYSVSREKKERFSLILESASTNQTSMYLCASTKTAQNTEAFFGQGTRLTVV.

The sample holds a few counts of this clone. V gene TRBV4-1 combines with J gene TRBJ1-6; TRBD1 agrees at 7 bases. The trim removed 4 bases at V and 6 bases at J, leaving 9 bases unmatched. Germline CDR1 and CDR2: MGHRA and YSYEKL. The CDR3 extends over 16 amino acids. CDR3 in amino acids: CASSPRAGTVNSPLHF. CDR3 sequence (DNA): TGCGCCAGCAGCCCGAGAGCCGGGACAGTTAATTCACCCCTCCACTTT.

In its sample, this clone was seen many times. DNA for the CDR3: TGTGTCCGAGGGCCCCAGCATTTT. Its translation is CVRGPQHF. This sequence joins TRBV19 and TRBJ1-5; the D is unclear. Looked up from germline, CDR1 is LNHDA and CDR2 is SQIVND (reference sequence). This CDR3 has 8 amino acids.